The clone carrying this T cell receptor (beta chain) was detected ten times or more. The CDR3 is 13 amino acids. V dropped 5 bases and J dropped 10 bases, with 12 bases sitting between them. The germline gives CDR1 SGHNT, CDR2 YENEEA. These data originate in a study of human T cells and chemical hapten exposure. Time point denoted: patch test 1, 2 weeks after DPC sensitization. Documented treatment: therapeutic diphenylcyclopropenone sensitization with weekly scalp DPC. One entry per CDR3 protein results from TCRdb running MiXCR on the RACE reads. In the table there are approximately 80,000 distinct CDR3 sequences, about 10% of which are singletons.

The TCR was taken from a woman between 45 and 65 years old with alopecia areata. Some clones in this sample may be carry-over from other donors' samples. V and J are TRBV11-3 and TRBJ1-6; D may be TRBD1 (6 bases). The specimen was whole blood, collected in connection with sensitization to the hapten diphenylcyclopropenone (DPC). CDR3 nucleotide sequence: TGTGCCAGCAGCCTCAGGGGAAACTCACCCCTCCACTTT. Translation gives CASSLRGNSPLHF.